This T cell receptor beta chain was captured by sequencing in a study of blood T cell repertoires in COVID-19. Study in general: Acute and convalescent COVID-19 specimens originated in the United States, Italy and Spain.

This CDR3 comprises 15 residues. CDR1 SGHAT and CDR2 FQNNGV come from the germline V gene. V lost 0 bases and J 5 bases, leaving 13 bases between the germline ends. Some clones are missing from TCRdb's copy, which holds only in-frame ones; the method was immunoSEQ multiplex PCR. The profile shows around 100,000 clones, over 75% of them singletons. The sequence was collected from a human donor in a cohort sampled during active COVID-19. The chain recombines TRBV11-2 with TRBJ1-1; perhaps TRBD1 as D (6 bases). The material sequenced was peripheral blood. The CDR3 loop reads CASSLERGLGTEAFF. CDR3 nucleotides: TGTGCCAGCAGCTTAGAGCGGGGGCTGGGGACTGAAGCTTTCTTT.